Listed below are T cell receptor beta chains from one sample, sequenced in a study of shared clonotypes between healthy human individuals. The protocol was immunoSEQ multiplex PCR, while the TCRdb copy is restricted to in-frame clones and leaves out a portion. The sample shows about 730,000 clones, around 77% of them seen only once. The specimen sequenced was memory CD4+ T cells sorted from blood. These receptors were taken from a young woman in good health. Each CDR3 is given with its conserved first and last residue. The D gene is left open where the match is weak. Some rows mark clone size as missing; the rest say once, few, many or name a class of expanded clone.

d_gene: -; v_gene: TRBV28; abundance: -; j_gene: TRBJ1-5; CDR3nt: TGTGCCAGCAGTGTCAGGCAGGCGGCCAATCAGCCCCAGCATTTT; CDR3aa: CASSVRQAANQPQHF
d_gene: TRBD1; v_gene: TRBV27; abundance: -; j_gene: TRBJ2-7; CDR3nt: TGTGCCAGCAGTGCACAGGGGCGGAACGAGCAGTACTTC; CDR3aa: CASSAQGRNEQYF
d_gene: -; v_gene: TRBV6-6; abundance: -; j_gene: TRBJ1-5; CDR3nt: TGTGCCAGCAGGGCCGCGGGGAATCAGCCCCAGCATTTT; CDR3aa: CASRAAGNQPQHF
d_gene: -; v_gene: TRBV27; abundance: -; j_gene: TRBJ1-2; CDR3nt: TGTGCCAGCAGTTTAAGACCGCCGGGACGGAACTATGGCTACACCTTC; CDR3aa: CASSLRPPGRNYGYTF
d_gene: -; v_gene: TRBV19; abundance: -; j_gene: TRBJ2-3; CDR3nt: TGTGCCAGTACCGTGGTGGGTAGTGAGGCGACAGATACGCAGTATTTT; CDR3aa: CASTVVGSEATDTQYF
d_gene: -; v_gene: TRBV10-2; abundance: once; j_gene: TRBJ1-5; CDR3nt: TGCGCCACCGGGGGCAATCAGCCCCAGCATTTT; CDR3aa: CATGGNQPQHF
d_gene: TRBD1; v_gene: TRBV29-1; abundance: -; j_gene: TRBJ1-1; CDR3nt: TGCAGCGGCGTCAGGGGGGACACTGAAGCTTTCTTT; CDR3aa: CSGVRGDTEAFF
d_gene: -; v_gene: TRBV9; abundance: -; j_gene: TRBJ1-2; CDR3nt: TGTGCCAGCAGCGTAGGTGGAGAGACTAACTATGGCTACACCTTC; CDR3aa: CASSVGGETNYGYTF
d_gene: -; v_gene: TRBV23-1; abundance: -; j_gene: TRBJ2-5; CDR3nt: TGCGCCAGTGAGGTTAGACGGCTTCTACACAAGAAGACCCAGTACTTC; CDR3aa: CASEVRRLLHKKTQYF
d_gene: TRBD2; v_gene: TRBV9; abundance: -; j_gene: TRBJ2-5; CDR3nt: TGTGCCAGCAGCTCTAGCGGGATAGAGACCCAGTACTTC; CDR3aa: CASSSSGIETQYF
d_gene: TRBD1; v_gene: TRBV9; abundance: -; j_gene: TRBJ1-1; CDR3nt: TGTGCCAGCAGCGTCCTAGGGGGCCACGGTGGCACTGAAGCTTTCTTT; CDR3aa: CASSVLGGHGGTEAFF
d_gene: -; v_gene: TRBV10-3; abundance: -; j_gene: TRBJ2-5; CDR3nt: TGTGCCATCAGTGGTGACAAAAACCAAGAGACCCAGTACTTC; CDR3aa: CAISGDKNQETQYF
d_gene: -; v_gene: TRBV18; abundance: -; j_gene: TRBJ1-2; CDR3nt: TGTGCCAGCTCACTAGGAGGGGACTATGGCTACACCTTC; CDR3aa: CASSLGGDYGYTF
d_gene: -; v_gene: TRBV5-8; abundance: -; j_gene: TRBJ1-3; CDR3nt: TGTGCCAGCAGCCCCGTGACAGACAACTACTCTGGAAACACCATATATTTT; CDR3aa: CASSPVTDNYSGNTIYF
d_gene: TRBD2; v_gene: TRBV5-1; abundance: -; j_gene: TRBJ2-7; CDR3nt: TGCGCCAGCAGCCAAGTTATAGCGGGAACAGGCTACGAGCAGTACTTC; CDR3aa: CASSQVIAGTGYEQYF
d_gene: TRBD1; v_gene: TRBV2; abundance: -; j_gene: TRBJ2-1; CDR3nt: TGTGCCAGCAGTGAGTGGCAGGGGGTTGGCGAGCAGTTCTTC; CDR3aa: CASSEWQGVGEQFF
d_gene: TRBD2; v_gene: TRBV7-2; abundance: -; j_gene: TRBJ2-7; CDR3nt: TGTGCCAGCAGCTTAGGTCCTAGCGGGAGAGGGCAGTACTTC; CDR3aa: CASSLGPSGRGQYF
d_gene: TRBD2; v_gene: TRBV29-1; abundance: -; j_gene: TRBJ2-5; CDR3nt: TGCAGCGTTGTAGGGAGGGTGACTATCCAAGAGACCCAGTACTTC; CDR3aa: CSVVGRVTIQETQYF
d_gene: -; v_gene: TRBV5-1; abundance: few; j_gene: TRBJ1-4; CDR3nt: TGCGCCAGCAGCTTTGGGGGGGATGAAAAACTGTTTTTT; CDR3aa: CASSFGGDEKLFF
d_gene: -; v_gene: TRBV11-2; abundance: -; j_gene: TRBJ2-5; CDR3nt: TGTGCCAGCAGCTACCCGTCCCGGCCGGAGACCCAGTACTTC; CDR3aa: CASSYPSRPETQYF
d_gene: -; v_gene: TRBV19; abundance: -; j_gene: TRBJ2-6; CDR3nt: TGTGCCAGTAGTATCCGGGTTACCTTCTCTGGGGCCAACGTCCTGACTTTC; CDR3aa: CASSIRVTFSGANVLTF
d_gene: -; v_gene: TRBV15; abundance: once; j_gene: TRBJ2-5; CDR3nt: TGTGCCACCAGCAGAGATAACCGGGAAGAGACCCAGTACTTC; CDR3aa: CATSRDNREETQYF
d_gene: TRBD1; v_gene: TRBV4-2; abundance: -; j_gene: TRBJ2-7; CDR3nt: TGTGCCAGCAGCTCCGGACAGGGCCCCGAGCAGTACTTC; CDR3aa: CASSSGQGPEQYF
d_gene: -; v_gene: TRBV29-1; abundance: few; j_gene: TRBJ1-2; CDR3nt: TGCAGCGTCCAGCAGGTCCACAGCCATGGCTACACCTTC; CDR3aa: CSVQQVHSHGYTF
d_gene: TRBD2; v_gene: TRBV6-1; abundance: -; j_gene: TRBJ2-7; CDR3nt: TGTGCCAGCGCAATAGCGGGAGGGCCGTACGAGCAGTACTTC; CDR3aa: CASAIAGGPYEQYF
d_gene: TRBD2; v_gene: TRBV7-7; abundance: -; j_gene: TRBJ2-2; CDR3nt: TGTGCCAGCAGCTTAGAAGCGGGGGGCTCCGGGGAGCTGTTTTTT; CDR3aa: CASSLEAGGSGELFF
d_gene: -; v_gene: TRBV18; abundance: -; j_gene: TRBJ2-7; CDR3nt: TGTGCCAGCTCAACTGCCCGCTCCTACGAGCAGTACTTC; CDR3aa: CASSTARSYEQYF
d_gene: -; v_gene: TRBV27; abundance: -; j_gene: TRBJ2-7; CDR3nt: TGTGCCAGCAGTTTATCAGCAGCTACCTACGAGCAGTACTTC; CDR3aa: CASSLSAATYEQYF
d_gene: -; v_gene: TRBV2; abundance: -; j_gene: TRBJ2-3; CDR3nt: TGTGCCAGCAGTGAAGTAGATACGCAGTATTTT; CDR3aa: CASSEVDTQYF
d_gene: TRBD2; v_gene: TRBV5-1; abundance: few; j_gene: TRBJ2-1; CDR3nt: TGCGCCAGCAGCCCTGGACTAGCGGGAGTCAATGAGCAGTTCTTC; CDR3aa: CASSPGLAGVNEQFF
d_gene: -; v_gene: TRBV28; abundance: -; j_gene: TRBJ2-5; CDR3nt: TGTGCCAGCAGTAGCCACCCTGGGGGTCAGGGGCAAGAGACCCAGTACTTC; CDR3aa: CASSSHPGGQGQETQYF
d_gene: -; v_gene: TRBV7-9; abundance: -; j_gene: TRBJ1-4; CDR3nt: TGTGCCAGCAGCTTCCCAAGGAATGAAAAACTGTTTTTT; CDR3aa: CASSFPRNEKLFF
d_gene: -; v_gene: TRBV9; abundance: -; j_gene: TRBJ2-7; CDR3nt: TGTGCCAGCAGCGTCCTTCCGGACTCCTACGAGCAGTACTTC; CDR3aa: CASSVLPDSYEQYF
d_gene: -; v_gene: TRBV28; abundance: -; j_gene: TRBJ1-4; CDR3nt: TGTGCCGCAGGGTATGGTGAAAAACTGTTTTTT; CDR3aa: CAAGYGEKLFF
d_gene: TRBD1; v_gene: TRBV5-1; abundance: -; j_gene: TRBJ1-2; CDR3nt: TGCGCCAGCAGTCCTAGACAGGGTAGTTCTGGCTACACCTTC; CDR3aa: CASSPRQGSSGYTF
d_gene: TRBD1; v_gene: TRBV5-1; abundance: -; j_gene: TRBJ1-1; CDR3nt: TGCGCCAGCAGCTTGGGGGACAGGGATTTACCTGAAGCTTTCTTT; CDR3aa: CASSLGDRDLPEAFF
d_gene: TRBD1; v_gene: TRBV28; abundance: -; j_gene: TRBJ1-1; CDR3nt: TGTGCCAGCAGTCCGGGACAGGGGGCGCGAACTGAAGCTTTCTTT; CDR3aa: CASSPGQGARTEAFF
d_gene: -; v_gene: TRBV28; abundance: -; j_gene: TRBJ2-1; CDR3nt: TGTGCCAGCAGTTTCGACACTTACAATGAGCAGTTCTTC; CDR3aa: CASSFDTYNEQFF
d_gene: -; v_gene: TRBV23-1; abundance: -; j_gene: TRBJ2-3; CDR3nt: TGCGCCAGCAGTCCTGGGGGCTATAGCACAGATACGCAGTATTTT; CDR3aa: CASSPGGYSTDTQYF
d_gene: -; v_gene: TRBV28; abundance: many; j_gene: TRBJ2-5; CDR3nt: TGTGCCAGCAGTTTAAGATTGACATCCCAAGAGACCCAGTACTTC; CDR3aa: CASSLRLTSQETQYF
d_gene: TRBD1; v_gene: TRBV18; abundance: few; j_gene: TRBJ1-1; CDR3nt: TGTGCCAGCTCACCGCGAGGACAGGCGAACACTGAAGCTTTCTTT; CDR3aa: CASSPRGQANTEAFF
d_gene: -; v_gene: TRBV5-5; abundance: few; j_gene: TRBJ2-5; CDR3nt: TGTGCCAGCAGCCTAACAGGGACAGAGACCCAGTACTTC; CDR3aa: CASSLTGTETQYF
d_gene: -; v_gene: TRBV29-1; abundance: -; j_gene: TRBJ2-1; CDR3nt: TGCAGCGTCGACCGGGACCCCGGATGGGAGCAGTTCTTC; CDR3aa: CSVDRDPGWEQFF
d_gene: -; v_gene: TRBV19; abundance: -; j_gene: TRBJ2-1; CDR3nt: TGTGCCAGTAGTATGACGGGGGGCGCCGGGAATGAGCAGTTCTTC; CDR3aa: CASSMTGGAGNEQFF
d_gene: -; v_gene: TRBV15; abundance: once; j_gene: TRBJ2-2; CDR3nt: TGTGCCACCAGCAGAGATGGTTACACCGGGGAGCTGTTTTTT; CDR3aa: CATSRDGYTGELFF